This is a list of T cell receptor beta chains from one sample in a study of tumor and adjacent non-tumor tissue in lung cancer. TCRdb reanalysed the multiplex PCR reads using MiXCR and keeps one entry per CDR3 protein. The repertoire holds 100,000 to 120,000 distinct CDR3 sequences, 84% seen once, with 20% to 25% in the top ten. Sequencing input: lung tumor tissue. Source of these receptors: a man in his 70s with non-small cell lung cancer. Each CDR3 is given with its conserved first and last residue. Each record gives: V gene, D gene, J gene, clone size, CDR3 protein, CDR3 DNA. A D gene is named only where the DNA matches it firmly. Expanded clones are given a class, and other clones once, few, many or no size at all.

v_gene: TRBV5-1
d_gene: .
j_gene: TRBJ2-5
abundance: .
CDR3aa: CASSPSQETQYF
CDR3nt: TGCGCCAGCAGCCCAAGCCAAGAGACCCAGTACTTC

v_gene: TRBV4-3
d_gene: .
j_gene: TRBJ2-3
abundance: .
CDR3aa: CASSSSLVTADTQYF
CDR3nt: TGCGCCAGTAGCTCTAGCCTCGTGACGGCAGATACGCAGTATTTT

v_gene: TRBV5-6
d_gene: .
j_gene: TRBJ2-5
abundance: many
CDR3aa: CASSLAGAVKTQYF
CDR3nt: TGTGCCAGCAGCTTGGCCGGGGCAGTGAAGACCCAGTACTTC

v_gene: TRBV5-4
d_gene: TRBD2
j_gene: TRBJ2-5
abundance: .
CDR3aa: CGSRRGTNKETQYF
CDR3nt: TGCGGCAGTAGACGGGGGACTAACAAAGAGACCCAGTACTTC

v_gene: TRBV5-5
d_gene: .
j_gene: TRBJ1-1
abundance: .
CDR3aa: CVSSVDPQRTEAFF
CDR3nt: TGTGTAAGCAGCGTGGACCCCCAGCGCACTGAAGCTTTCTTT

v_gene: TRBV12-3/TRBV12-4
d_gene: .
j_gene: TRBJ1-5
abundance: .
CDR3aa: CASSQVLSTNQPQHF
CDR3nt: TGTGCCAGCAGTCAAGTCCTTTCAACCAATCAGCCCCAGCATTTT

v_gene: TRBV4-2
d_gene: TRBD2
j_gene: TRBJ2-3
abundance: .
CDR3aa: CASRQGSGGGTDTQYF
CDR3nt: TGTGCAAGCAGGCAAGGGAGCGGGGGGGGCACAGATACGCAGTATTTT

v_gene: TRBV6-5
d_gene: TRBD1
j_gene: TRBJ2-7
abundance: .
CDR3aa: CAIRHIGGQVAYEQYF
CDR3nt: TGTGCCATCAGACACATTGGGGGACAGGTAGCCTACGAGCAGTACTTC

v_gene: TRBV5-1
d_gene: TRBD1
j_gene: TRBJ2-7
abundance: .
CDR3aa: CAISLGQRAYEQYF
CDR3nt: TGCGCCATCAGCTTGGGACAGCGTGCCTACGAGCAGTACTTC

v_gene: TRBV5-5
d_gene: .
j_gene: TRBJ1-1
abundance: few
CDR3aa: CAGSLGLNTEAFF
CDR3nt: TGTGCTGGCAGCTTAGGGCTGAACACTGAAGCTTTCTTT

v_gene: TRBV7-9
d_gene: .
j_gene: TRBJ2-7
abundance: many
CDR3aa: CASSLVSRSYEQYF
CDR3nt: TGTGCCAGCAGCTTAGTGAGCAGATCCTACGAGCAGTACTTC

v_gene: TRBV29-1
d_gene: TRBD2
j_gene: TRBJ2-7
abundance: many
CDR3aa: CSVRYLSGRSEQYF
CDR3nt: TGCAGCGTAAGATATCTTAGCGGGAGAAGCGAGCAGTACTTC

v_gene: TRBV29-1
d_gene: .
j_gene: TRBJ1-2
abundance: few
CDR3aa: CSVDPYQSSRENGYTF
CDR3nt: TGCAGCGTTGACCCCTATCAATCCTCGAGAGAAAATGGCTACACCTTC

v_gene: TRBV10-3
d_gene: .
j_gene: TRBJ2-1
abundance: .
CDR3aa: CAISENRDSYNELFF
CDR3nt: TGTGCCATCAGTGAGAACCGGGACTCCTACAATGAGCTGTTCTTC

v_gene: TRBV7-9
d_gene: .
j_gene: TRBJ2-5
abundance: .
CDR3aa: CARSPNGVEQETQYF
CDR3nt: TGTGCCAGAAGTCCAAACGGGGTAGAACAAGAGACCCAGTACTTC

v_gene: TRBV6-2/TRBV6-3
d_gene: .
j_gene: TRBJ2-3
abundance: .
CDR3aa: CASSYYQREREPTQYF
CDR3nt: TGTGCCAGCAGTTACTATCAAAGGGAGAGGGAGCCTACGCAGTATTTT

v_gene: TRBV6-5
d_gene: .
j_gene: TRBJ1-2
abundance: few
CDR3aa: CASTYSPGRGGYTF
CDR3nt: TGTGCCAGCACTTACTCGCCGGGAAGGGGCGGCTACACCTTC

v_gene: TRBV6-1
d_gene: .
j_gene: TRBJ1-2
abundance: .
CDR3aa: CASTPDRGGNYSYTF
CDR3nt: TGTGCCAGCACCCCCGATAGGGGAGGCAACTATAGTTACACCTTC

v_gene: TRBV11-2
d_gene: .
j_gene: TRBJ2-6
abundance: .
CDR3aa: CASSKSPGANVLTF
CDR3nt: TGTGCCAGCAGCAAAAGTCCTGGGGCCAACGTCCTGACTTTC

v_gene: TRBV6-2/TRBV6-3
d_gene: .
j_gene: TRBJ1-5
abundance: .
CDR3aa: CASCGLNSNQPQHF
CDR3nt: TGTGCTAGCTGTGGGCTTAATAGCAATCAGCCCCAGCATTTT

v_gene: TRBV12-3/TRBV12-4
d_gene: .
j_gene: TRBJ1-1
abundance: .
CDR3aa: CTSSSWRQNTEAFF
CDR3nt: TGTACCAGCAGTTCATGGAGGCAGAACACTGAAGCTTTCTTT

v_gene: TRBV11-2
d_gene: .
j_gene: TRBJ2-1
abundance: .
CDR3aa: CASSPDNEQLF
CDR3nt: TGTGCCAGCAGCCCTGACAATGAGCAGTTATTC

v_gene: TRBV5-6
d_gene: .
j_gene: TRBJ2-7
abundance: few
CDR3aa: CANSLGTGGVYEQYF
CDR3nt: TGTGCCAACAGCCTGGGGACTGGCGGGGTCTACGAGCAGTACTTC

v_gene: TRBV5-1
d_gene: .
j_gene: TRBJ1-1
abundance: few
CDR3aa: CASSSVRGGAYMNTEAFF
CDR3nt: TGCGCCAGCAGCTCCGTTCGGGGGGGGGCTTACATGAACACTGAAGCTTTCTTT

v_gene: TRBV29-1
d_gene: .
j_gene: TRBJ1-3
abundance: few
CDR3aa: CSVELVRYGNTIYF
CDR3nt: TGCAGCGTTGAATTGGTTCGCTATGGTAACACCATATATTTT

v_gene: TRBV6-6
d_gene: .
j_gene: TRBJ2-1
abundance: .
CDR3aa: CASSYSIYEQFF
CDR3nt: TGTGCCAGCAGTTACTCGATCTATGAGCAGTTCTTC

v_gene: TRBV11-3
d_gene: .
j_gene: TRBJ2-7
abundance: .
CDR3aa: CANSFSAGSYEQYF
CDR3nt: TGTGCCAACAGCTTCTCGGCGGGGTCGTACGAGCAGTACTTC

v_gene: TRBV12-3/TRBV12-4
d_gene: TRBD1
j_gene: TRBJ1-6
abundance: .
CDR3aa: CASTSRTGGYNSPLHF
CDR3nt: TGTGCCAGCACCTCCAGGACAGGAGGCTATAATTCACCCCTCCACTTC

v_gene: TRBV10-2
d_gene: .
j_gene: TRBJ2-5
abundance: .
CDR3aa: CTSSGSGLGVEAQYF
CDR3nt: TGCACCAGCAGTGGTTCCGGCCTAGGAGTGGAGGCCCAGTACTTC

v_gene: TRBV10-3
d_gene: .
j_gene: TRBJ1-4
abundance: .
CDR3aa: CPISEGEKLSF
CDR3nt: TGTCCCATCAGTGAAGGGGAAAAACTGTCTTTT

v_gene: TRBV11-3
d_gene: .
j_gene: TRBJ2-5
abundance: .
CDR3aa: CTSASGWGRETHYF
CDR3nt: TGTACCAGCGCTTCCGGTTGGGGGCGGGAGACCCACTACTTC

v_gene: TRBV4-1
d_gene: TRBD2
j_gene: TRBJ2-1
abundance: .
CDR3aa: CASSYPGLAWGSGKNEQFF
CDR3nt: TGCGCCAGCAGCTATCCGGGACTAGCGTGGGGTTCAGGTAAAAATGAACAGTTCTTC

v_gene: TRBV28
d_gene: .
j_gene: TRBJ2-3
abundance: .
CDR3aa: CASSFSSGKGIDTQYF
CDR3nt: TGTGCCAGCAGTTTCTCCAGTGGGAAAGGAATAGATACGCAGTATTTT

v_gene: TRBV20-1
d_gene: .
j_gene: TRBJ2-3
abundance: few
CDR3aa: CSALHRAGTDTQYF
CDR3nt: TGCAGTGCTTTACACAGGGCAGGCACAGATACGCAGTATTTT

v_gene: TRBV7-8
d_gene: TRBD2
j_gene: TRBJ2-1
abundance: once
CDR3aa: CASSLASGEAYNEQFF
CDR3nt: TGTGCCAGCAGCTTAGCTAGCGGGGAGGCTTACAACGAGCAGTTCTTC

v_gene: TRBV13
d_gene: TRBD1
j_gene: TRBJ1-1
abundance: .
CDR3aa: CGNSPGTGSNTQAFF
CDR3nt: TGTGGCAACAGCCCTGGGACAGGTTCGAACACTCAAGCTTTCTTT

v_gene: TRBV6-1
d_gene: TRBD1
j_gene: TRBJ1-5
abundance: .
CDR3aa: CPSSAYRGHNQPQHF
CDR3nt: TGCCCCAGCAGCGCGTACAGGGGGCACAATCAGCCCCAGCATTTT

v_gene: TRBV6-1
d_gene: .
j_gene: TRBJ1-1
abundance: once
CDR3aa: CTSSERRNLHIEAFF
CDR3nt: TGTACCAGCAGTGAACGAAGGAACTTGCACATTGAAGCTTTCTTT

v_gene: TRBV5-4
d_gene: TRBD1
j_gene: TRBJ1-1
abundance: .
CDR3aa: CTSSFNRGSTEAFF
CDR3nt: TGTACCAGCAGTTTCAACAGGGGATCGACTGAAGCTTTCTTT